This TCR beta chain was identified in a study of fetal regulatory T cell absence and autoimmunity. Study-wide findings and caveats: TRB gene family usage was broadly similar in cord blood and pancreas. In IPEX, the enrichment was taken to support antigen-driven autoimmunity before birth.

The J segment lost 10 bases and the V segment lost 8 bases, leaving 13 bases of the junction unmatched. The CDR3 runs 13 residues. Germline CDR1 reads SQVTM; CDR2 reads ANQGSEA. As to this clone: What it binds is not known.

Clones were sequenced by immunoSEQ multiplex PCR, and TCRdb holds only the in-frame ones, with some missing. Counted here are about 50,000 clones, about four fifths occurring once; the ten biggest clones make up 0.35% to 0.45%. The chain joins TRBV29-1 to TRBJ2-1; 8 positions agree with TRBD2. This clonotype was obtained from a newborn boy with IPEX syndrome. Sample: cord blood. CDR3 DNA sequence: TGCAGCTTGCCCTCGGGACTAGGACCAGAGCAGTTCTTC. It specifies CSLPSGLGPEQFF.